The text below deals with one T cell receptor (beta chain). Its specificity is unknown. This CDR3 spans 14 amino acids. V was clipped by 7 bases and J by 5 bases, with 15 bases between them. Germline CDR1 MDHEN, CDR2 SYDVKM. The source of the sample is a study of Ad26.COV2.S vaccination and SARS-CoV-2 variants. Study observations and caveats: Spike-specific TCR breadth was greater in vaccine than placebo recipients.

The treatment denotes: roughly 18 received Ad26.COV2.S at low or high dose, single or two shots; 5 received placebo; per-sample allocation not given. On day 63 after the first injection, vaccine and placebo recipients gave samples. A Boston adult aged 18-55 years was the donor. Data came from immunoSEQ multiplex PCR; TCRdb stores just in-frame clones and leaves some out. The sample has around 340,000 clones, around 88% seen once. The genes are TRBV28 and TRBJ1-5, with D tentatively TRBD1 (5 bases). This clonotype was obtained from a person aged 18-60 years who received the Ad26.COV2.S COVID-19 vaccine or a placebo. Material: peripheral blood, obtained in a trial of Ad26.COV2.S vaccine versus placebo. This CDR3 is CASNLGRRHQPQHF. In DNA, the CDR3 is TGTGCCAGCAACCTGGGACGCCGACATCAGCCCCAGCATTTT.